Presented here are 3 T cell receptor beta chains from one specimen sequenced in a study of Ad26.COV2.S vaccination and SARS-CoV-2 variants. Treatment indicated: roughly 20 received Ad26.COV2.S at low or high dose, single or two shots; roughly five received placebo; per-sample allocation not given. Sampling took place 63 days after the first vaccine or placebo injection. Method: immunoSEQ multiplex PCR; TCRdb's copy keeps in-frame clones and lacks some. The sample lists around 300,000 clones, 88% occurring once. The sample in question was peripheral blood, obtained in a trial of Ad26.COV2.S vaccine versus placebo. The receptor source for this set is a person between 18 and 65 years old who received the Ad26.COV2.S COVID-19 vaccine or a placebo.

CDR3 residues: CASSLAGQTSGYTF. As DNA, the CDR3 is TGTGCCAGCAGCTTAGCGGGACAGACGTCTGGCTACACCTTC. The chain employs TRBV7-9 and TRBJ1-2; 7 bases agree with TRBD1. CDR1 SEHNR and CDR2 FQNEAQ come from the germline V gene (reference sequence). Trimming removed 0 bases from V and 7 bases from J; junction bases left unmatched: 5. This CDR3 contains 14 residues.

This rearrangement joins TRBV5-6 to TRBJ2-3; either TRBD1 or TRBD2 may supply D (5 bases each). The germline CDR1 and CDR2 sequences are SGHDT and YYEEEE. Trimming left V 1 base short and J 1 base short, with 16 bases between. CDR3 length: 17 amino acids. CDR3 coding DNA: TGTGCCAGCAGCTTGAACTTCGGGACCAGGCGCACAGATACGCAGTATTTT. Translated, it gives CASSLNFGTRRTDTQYF.

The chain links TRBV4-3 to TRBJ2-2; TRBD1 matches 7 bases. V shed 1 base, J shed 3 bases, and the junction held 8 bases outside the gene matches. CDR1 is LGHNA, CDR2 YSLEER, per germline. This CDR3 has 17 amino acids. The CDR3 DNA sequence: TGCGCCAGCAGCCAAGGGCCCGGGACAGAACACACCGGGGAGCTGTTTTTT. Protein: CASSQGPGTEHTGELFF.